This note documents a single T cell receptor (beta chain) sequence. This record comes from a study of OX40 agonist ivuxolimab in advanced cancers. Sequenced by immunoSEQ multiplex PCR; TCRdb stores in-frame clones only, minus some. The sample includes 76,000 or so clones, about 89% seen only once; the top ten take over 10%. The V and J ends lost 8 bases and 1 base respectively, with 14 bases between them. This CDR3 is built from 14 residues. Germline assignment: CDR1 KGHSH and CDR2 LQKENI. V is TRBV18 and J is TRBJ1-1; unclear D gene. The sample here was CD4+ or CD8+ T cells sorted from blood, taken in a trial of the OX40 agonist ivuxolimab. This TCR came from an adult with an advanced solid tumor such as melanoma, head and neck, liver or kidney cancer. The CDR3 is CASLLGRSNTEAFF. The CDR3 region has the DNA TGTGCCAGCCTACTTGGCAGATCGAACACTGAAGCTTTCTTT.